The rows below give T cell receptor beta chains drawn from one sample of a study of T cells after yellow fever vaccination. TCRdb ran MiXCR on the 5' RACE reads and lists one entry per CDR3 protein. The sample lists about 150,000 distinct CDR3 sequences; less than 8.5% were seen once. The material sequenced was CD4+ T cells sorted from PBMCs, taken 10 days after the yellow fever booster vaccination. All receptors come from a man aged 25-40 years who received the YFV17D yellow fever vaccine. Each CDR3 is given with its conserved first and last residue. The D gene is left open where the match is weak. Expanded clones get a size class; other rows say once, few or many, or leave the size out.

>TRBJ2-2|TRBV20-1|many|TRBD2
TGCAGTGCTAGAGAGAGGCGGGAGCTCGGGGAGCTGTTTTTT
CSARERRELGELFF
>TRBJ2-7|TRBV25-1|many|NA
TGTGCCAGCAGTGGTTGGCCCCGTGACGGGTACGAGCAGTACTTC
CASSGWPRDGYEQYF
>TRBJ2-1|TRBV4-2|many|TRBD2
TGTGCCAGCAGCCGAGGGACTAGCGGTCTGGGTACCGGTACGAGTGAGCAGTTCTTC
CASSRGTSGLGTGTSEQFF
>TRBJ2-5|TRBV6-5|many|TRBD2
TGTGCCAGCAGTTACTCGAGTCTAGCGGGACTACAAGAGACCCAGTACTTC
CASSYSSLAGLQETQYF
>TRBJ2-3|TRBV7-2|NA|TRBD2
TGTGCCAGCAGCCCACTAGCGGGAATCACATATACGCAGTATTTT
CASSPLAGITYTQYF
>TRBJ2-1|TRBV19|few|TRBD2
TGTGCCAGTAGTATAGTCGGGAGGGTTTGGGATGAGCAGTTCTTC
CASSIVGRVWDEQFF
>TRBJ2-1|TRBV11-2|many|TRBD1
TGTGCCAGCAGCTCGCTCGGGGACAGCCTCTTCTTC
CASSSLGDSLFF
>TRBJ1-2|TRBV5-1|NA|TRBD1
TGCGCCAGCAGCTTGGGGGCACAGGGGAGCTATGGCTACACCTTC
CASSLGAQGSYGYTF
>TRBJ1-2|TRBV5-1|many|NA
TGCGCCAGCAGCCGGGACTGGAACCTATACGGCTACACCTTC
CASSRDWNLYGYTF
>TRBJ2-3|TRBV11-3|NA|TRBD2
TGTGCCAGCAGCTTAGCAGCGGGAGGGCCGTGGGATACGCAGTATTTT
CASSLAAGGPWDTQYF
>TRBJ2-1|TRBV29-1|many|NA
TGCAGCGTTGTAGAACTGAACGATGAGCAGTTCTTC
CSVVELNDEQFF